This T cell receptor (beta chain) is drawn from a study of T cell repertoires in cytomegalovirus infection. This clonotype was recorded many times. Its specificity is not known. TCRdb reprocessed the reads via MiXCR and lists one record per CDR3 protein. In the table there are around 310,000 distinct CDR3 sequences, 25% to 30% of which are singletons. The origin of this receptor is a human donor in good health (CMV status not recorded). Some clones in this sample may be carry-over from other donors' samples. The input for sequencing was cultured PBMCs, taken from culture after CMV antigen stimulation.

The CDR3 protein is CASSLGGMNTEAFF. CDR3 DNA: TGTGCCAGCAGCTTAGGAGGGATGAACACTGAAGCTTTCTTT. The chain couples TRBV7-9 to TRBJ1-1; D remains ambiguous. The CDR3 runs 14 residues. Germline V lookup: CDR1 SEHNR, CDR2 FQNEAQ (reference sequence). Trimming stripped 1 base from V and 0 bases from J, with 6 bases between.